This TCR beta chain was documented in a study of Graves' ophthalmopathy and Graves' hyperthyroidism. This clonotype was recorded at least ten times. The antigen is undetermined. Amplifying from RNA transcripts, the study obtained TCR beta CDR3 regions. Second-round multiplex PCR came after a first-round RT-PCR that employed HTBI primers. TCRdb independently ran MiXCR on the multiplex PCR reads; one entry per CDR3 protein. Among about 200,000 distinct CDR3 sequences listed, approximately 29% were seen once. Germline V gene sequence: CDR1 SGDLS, CDR2 YYNGEE. V trimming: 0 bases; J trimming: 0 bases; junction bases outside the gene matches: 9. The CDR3 contains 17 residues. Each donor who had ophthalmopathy showed moderate-to-severe activity, a CAS of ≥3, a NOSPECS of ≥4, and a duration under 3 months. Patients were diagnosed from clinical symptoms, serum thyroxine, TRAb, thyroid ultrasound and orbital computed tomography.

Whole-study results and caveats: Using 13 signatures, a model distinguished ophthalmopathy from stable hyperthyroidism, reaching around 87% sensitivity and approximately 81% specificity.

The chain employs TRBV9 and TRBJ2-7; TRBD2 matches 7 bases. The sequence was obtained from a man in his fifties or sixties with Graves' ophthalmopathy. The sequenced sample consisted of peripheral blood. CDR3 nucleotides: TGTGCCAGCAGCGTAGGTGCAGCGGGAAAGGCCTCCTACGAGCAGTACTTC. Translating it yields CASSVGAAGKASYEQYF.